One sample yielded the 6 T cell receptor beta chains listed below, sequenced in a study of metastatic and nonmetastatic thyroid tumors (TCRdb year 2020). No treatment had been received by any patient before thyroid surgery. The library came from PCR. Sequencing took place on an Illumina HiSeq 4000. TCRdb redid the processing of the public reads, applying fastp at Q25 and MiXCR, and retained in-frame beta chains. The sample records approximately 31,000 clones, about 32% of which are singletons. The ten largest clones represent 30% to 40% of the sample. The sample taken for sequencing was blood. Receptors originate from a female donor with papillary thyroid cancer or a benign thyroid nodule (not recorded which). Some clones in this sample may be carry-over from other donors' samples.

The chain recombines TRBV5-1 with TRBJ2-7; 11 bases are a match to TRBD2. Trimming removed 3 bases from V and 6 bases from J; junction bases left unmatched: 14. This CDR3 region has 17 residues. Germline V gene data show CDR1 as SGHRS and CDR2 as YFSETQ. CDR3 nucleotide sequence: TGCGCCAGCAGCTCCCCCGGGACTAGCGGCCGGGGCTCCGAGCAGTACTTC. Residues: CASSSPGTSGRGSEQYF.

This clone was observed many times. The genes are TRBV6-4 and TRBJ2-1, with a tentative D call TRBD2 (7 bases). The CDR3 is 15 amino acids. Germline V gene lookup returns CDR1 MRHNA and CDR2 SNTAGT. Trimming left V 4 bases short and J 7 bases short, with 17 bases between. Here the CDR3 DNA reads TGTGCCAGCAGTGCCCTCCCGGCGGGGGCGAATGAGCAGTTCTTC. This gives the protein CASSALPAGANEQFF.

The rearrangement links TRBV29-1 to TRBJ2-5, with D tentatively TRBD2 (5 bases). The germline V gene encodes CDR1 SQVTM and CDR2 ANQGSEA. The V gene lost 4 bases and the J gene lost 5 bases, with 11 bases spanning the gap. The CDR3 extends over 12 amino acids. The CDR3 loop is CSVGGLGETQYF. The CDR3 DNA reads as TGCAGCGTTGGAGGGTTGGGGGAGACCCAGTACTTC.

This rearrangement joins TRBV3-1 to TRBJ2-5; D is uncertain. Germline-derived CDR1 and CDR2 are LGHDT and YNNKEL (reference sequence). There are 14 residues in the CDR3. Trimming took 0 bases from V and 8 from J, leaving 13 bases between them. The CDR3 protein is CASSQEVGRVTQYF. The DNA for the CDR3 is TGTGCCAGCAGCCAAGAGGTCGGGCGCGTTACCCAGTACTTC.

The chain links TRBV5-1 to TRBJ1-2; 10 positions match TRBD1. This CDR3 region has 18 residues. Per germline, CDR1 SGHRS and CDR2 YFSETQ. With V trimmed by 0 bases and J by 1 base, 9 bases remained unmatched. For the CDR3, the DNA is TGCGCCAGCAGCTTGGGGGGACAGGGGACGACCCTTAACTATGGCTACACCTTC. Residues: CASSLGGQGTTLNYGYTF. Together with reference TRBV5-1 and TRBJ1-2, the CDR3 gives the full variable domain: KAGVTQTPRYLIKTRGQQVTLSCSPISGHRSVSWYQQTPGQGLQFLFEYFSETQRNKGNFPGRFSGRQFSNSRSEMNVSTLELGDSALYLCASSLGGQGTTLNYGYTFGSGTRLTVV.

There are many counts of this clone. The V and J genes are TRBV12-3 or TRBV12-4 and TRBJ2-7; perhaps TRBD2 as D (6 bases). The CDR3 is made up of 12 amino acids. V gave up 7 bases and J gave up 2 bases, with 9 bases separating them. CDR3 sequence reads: CASTGGPYEQYF. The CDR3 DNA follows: TGTGCCAGCACCGGGGGTCCCTACGAGCAGTACTTC.